The T cell receptor (beta chain) described here comes from a study of cytomegalovirus exposure and HLA in healthy donors. Germline CDR1 and CDR2: ENHRY and SYGVKD. The CDR3 contains 14 residues. Trimming took 0 bases from V and 4 from J, leaving 10 bases between them. It was with 60 Vbeta and 13 Jbeta primers that the PCR ran. Assay: immunoSEQ multiplex PCR; the TCRdb copy retains only in-frame clones and omits some. In total, the table holds roughly 64,000 clones. This TCR was recovered from a woman between 18 and 29 years old in good health and CMV-seronegative. The specimen was PBMCs. This chain links TRBV10-3 with TRBJ2-7, with D unclear. In nucleotides, the CDR3 is TGTGCCATCAGTGAGTCGATTGCGCGATACGAGCAGTACTTC. Protein sequence: CAISESIARYEQYF.